This TCR beta chain came from a study of T cell responses to AZD1222 COVID-19 vaccine. Study-level information: Investigators merged groups given second doses at roughly 4 or roughly 12 weeks.

This clone was recorded once. The data were produced by immunoSEQ multiplex PCR, yet TCRdb's version contains in-frame clones alone and is incomplete. Of roughly 80,000 clones detected, about 92% appear once; the ten largest clones hold 4.2%. The CDR3 loop spans 15 amino acids. Germline CDR1 reads SNHLY; CDR2 reads FYNNEI. The V segment lost 4 bases and the J segment 7 bases; nucleotides outside the gene matches: 8. The input for sequencing was peripheral blood, taken on day 0 of AZD1222 vaccination. This TCR came from an adult in good health. The V and J genes are TRBV2 and TRBJ2-7; the match to TRBD1 covers 12 bases. The CDR3 reads CASSGTGTGGREQYF. The DNA for the CDR3 is TGTGCCAGCAGTGGAACCGGGACAGGGGGCCGGGAGCAGTACTTC.